The clone carrying this T cell receptor (beta chain) was recorded at least ten times. Germline V gene sequence: CDR1 SGHRS, CDR2 YFSETQ. The CDR3 runs to 15 residues. V lost 3 bases, J lost 0 bases, and 12 bases lay in between. Using RNA transcripts, the TCR beta CDR3 regions were amplified. First-round RT-PCR employed HTBI primers, with a second-round multiplex PCR after it. TCRdb redid the calling of the multiplex PCR reads with MiXCR, one entry per CDR3 protein. Here the sample spans about 380,000 distinct CDR3 sequences, approximately 15% being singletons. Hyperthyroidism was classified as stable if no ophthalmopathy occurred within 18 months of follow-up. Ages of hyperthyroidism patients ran from 18 to 65, and their diagnoses were new, under 2 months' duration. These data are taken from a study of Graves' ophthalmopathy and Graves' hyperthyroidism. About the study: At the time of initial diagnosis and before any treatment, peripheral blood was collected.

The sequencing input was peripheral blood. The TCR sequence derives from a woman aged 18 to 35 with stable Graves' hyperthyroidism. This chain links TRBV5-1 with TRBJ1-1; D is possibly TRBD1 (6 bases). The CDR3 DNA reads TGCGCCAGCAGCTACCAGACAGGAATGAACACTGAAGCTTTCTTT. Translating it yields CASSYQTGMNTEAFF.